Listed here are 9 T cell receptor beta chains from one sample, sequenced in a study of response to subunit inactivated influenza vaccine. Each CDR3 protein gets one entry after TCRdb re-called the RT-PCR reads with MiXCR. The sample has over 450,000 distinct CDR3 sequences; under 15% are singletons. The input for sequencing was PBMCs from blood, taken 35 to 45 days after vaccination. These receptors all stem from a man aged 45-60 years who received an inactivated influenza vaccine.

The genes are TRBV20-1 and TRBJ2-5; perhaps D is TRBD1 or TRBD2 (5 bases each). Germline V gene data show CDR1 as DFQATT and CDR2 as SNEGSKA (reference sequence). The V end was cut by 6 bases, the J end by 13 bases, with 24 bases between. The CDR3 runs 13 residues. CDR3: CSAPGTPGFLPYF. CDR3 coding DNA: TGCAGTGCCCCGGGGACCCCGGGCTTTTTACCGTACTTC.

This clonotype was observed a few times. The chain couples TRBV6-1 to TRBJ2-1, with 10 nucleotides matching TRBD2. Germline CDR1 and CDR2: MNHNS and SASEGT. V gave up 7 bases and J gave up 7 bases; unmatched junction bases: 10. The CDR3 sequence is 15 residues long. CDR3 loop: CASKVLAGVQNEQFF. CDR3 coding DNA: TGTGCCAGCAAGGTCCTAGCGGGAGTTCAAAATGAGCAGTTCTTC.

This sequence joins TRBV29-1 and TRBJ1-1; D is perhaps TRBD1 (6 bases). Germline CDR1 and CDR2: SQVTM and ANQGSEA. The CDR3 runs 15 residues. V lost 4 bases to trimming and J lost 0 bases, with 15 bases between them. The CDR3: CSVGGGASMNTEAFF. CDR3 DNA sequence: TGCAGCGTTGGGGGGGGGGCTTCCATGAACACTGAAGCTTTCTTT. Full variable domain (rest looked up from reference TRBV29-1 and TRBJ1-1): SAVISQKPSRDICQRGTSLTIQCQVDSQVTMMFWYRQQPGQSLTLIATANQGSEATYESGFVIDKFPISRPNLTFSTLTVSNMSPEDSSIYLCSVGGGASMNTEAFFGQGTRLTVV.

CDR3 bases: TGTGCCAGCAGCTTAGGCTCGGGGGCTGTTACCTACGAGCAGTACTTC. This encodes CASSLGSGAVTYEQYF. The gene calls are TRBV11-2 and TRBJ2-7; D possibly matches TRBD1 or TRBD2 (6 bases each). CDR3 length: 16 residues. Trimming removed 1 base from V and 2 bases from J, with 15 bases in between. CDR1 SGHAT and CDR2 FQNNGV come from the germline V gene.

This clonotype was seen a handful of times. The chain links TRBV9 to TRBJ2-6; the D is unclear. Per the germline V gene, CDR1 is SGDLS and CDR2 is YYNGEE. This CDR3 has 16 residues. The V end lost 4 bases, the J end lost 6 bases, and 17 bases lay between the germline ends. CDR3: CASSRRALSEANVLTF. The CDR3 DNA reads TGTGCCAGCAGCAGAAGAGCACTGAGCGAGGCCAACGTCCTGACTTTC.

This clonotype has more than one count but fewer than ten. V and J are TRBV5-1 and TRBJ1-1, with 10 bases that match TRBD1. The V and J ends lost 6 bases and 3 bases, in that order; junction bases with no gene match: 8. The germline gives CDR1 SGHRS, CDR2 YFSETQ. This CDR3 is 15 amino acids long. The CDR3 DNA sequence: TGCGCCAGCACCCTCCCGGGACAGGGGCACACTGAAGCTTTCTTT. It specifies CASTLPGQGHTEAFF. Full variable domain (missing parts from reference TRBV5-1 and TRBJ1-1): KAGVTQTPRYLIKTRGQQVTLSCSPISGHRSVSWYQQTPGQGLQFLFEYFSETQRNKGNFPGRFSGRQFSNSRSEMNVSTLELGDSALYLCASTLPGQGHTEAFFGQGTRLTVV.

V gene TRBV12-3 or TRBV12-4 combines with J gene TRBJ1-2; D possibly corresponds to TRBD1 (6 bases). The V and J ends lost 3 bases and 5 bases respectively, with 19 bases between them. CDR3 length: 16 residues. Written as DNA, the CDR3 is TGTGCCAGCAGTTTTCAAGATAGCGGACAGTCATATGGCTACACCTTC. It translates to CASSFQDSGQSYGYTF.

At least ten counts were recorded for this clonotype. The genes are TRBV4-3 and TRBJ2-3; 12 bases match TRBD1. The CDR3 runs to 13 residues. The germline CDR1 and CDR2 sequences are LGHNA and YSLEER. V lost 0 bases to trimming and J lost 14 bases; unmatched junction nucleotides: 3. CDR3 residues: CASSQERDRGPYF. The DNA of the CDR3 is TGCGCCAGCAGCCAAGAACGGGACAGGGGGCCGTATTTT.

This clonotype was recorded a few times. The chain recombines TRBV12-3 or TRBV12-4 with TRBJ2-5, with 7 nucleotides matching TRBD1. This CDR3 is built from 15 residues. Unmatched junction bases numbered 8, after V lost 5 bases and J lost 2 bases. The CDR3 DNA sequence: TGTGCCAGCAGTCTGGGACAGCCTGGACAAGAGACCCAGTACTTC. Its protein is CASSLGQPGQETQYF.